Here is one T cell receptor (beta chain) with its context. This CDR3 region has 15 residues. CDR1 SGHRS and CDR2 YFSETQ come from the germline V gene. V lost 2 bases, J lost 5 bases, and 16 bases lay in between. The source of the sample is a study of blood T cell repertoires in COVID-19. Original processing methods: Nucleated cell number was recorded as an estimate derived from reference gene primer amplification. Profiling relied on immunoSEQ multiplex PCR, and the TCRdb table lists in-frame clones only, not all of them. V and J calls and clone size are those listed in that table; D and trimming were worked out from the DNA. Among 90,000 to 150,000 clones listed, around three quarters were seen once.

The origin of this receptor is a woman older than 75 with acute or convalescent COVID-19. Sample: peripheral blood. The chain recombines TRBV5-1 with TRBJ1-1; a weak D match, TRBD1 (6 bases). CDR3 protein: CASSFGGGRGTEAFF. The CDR3 DNA reads TGCGCCAGCAGCTTTGGCGGGGGGCGCGGTACTGAAGCTTTCTTT.